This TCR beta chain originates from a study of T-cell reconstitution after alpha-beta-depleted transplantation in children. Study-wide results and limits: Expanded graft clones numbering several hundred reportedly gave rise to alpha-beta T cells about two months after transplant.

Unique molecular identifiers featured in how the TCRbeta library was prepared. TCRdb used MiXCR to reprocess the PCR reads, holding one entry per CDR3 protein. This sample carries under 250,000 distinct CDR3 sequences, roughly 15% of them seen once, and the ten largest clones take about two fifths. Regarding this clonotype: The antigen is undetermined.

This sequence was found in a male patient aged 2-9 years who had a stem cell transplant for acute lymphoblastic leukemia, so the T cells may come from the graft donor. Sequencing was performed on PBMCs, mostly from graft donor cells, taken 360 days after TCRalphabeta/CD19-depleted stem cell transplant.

CDR3 bases: TGTGCCACCAGGCCTAGCGGGTCAGATACGCAGTATTTT. Translating gives CATRPSGSDTQYF. The rearrangement uses TRBV24-1 and TRBJ2-3; 8 bases agree with TRBD2. From germline, CDR1 is KGHDR and CDR2 SFDVKD. The CDR3 runs to 13 residues. V was pared by 7 bases and J by 4 bases, with 3 bases of the junction left unmatched.